This T cell receptor beta chain derives from a study of T cell responses to AZD1222 COVID-19 vaccine. Overall study findings and caveats: Two AZD1222 doses significantly raised spike-specific TCR breadth and depth over controls. Clonal diversity was possibly underestimated; the donors were predominantly white British and more often female. Baseline serostatus was positive in only a handful of AZD1222 recipients.

This table comes from immunoSEQ multiplex PCR, and its TCRdb copy is limited to in-frame clones, with some not included. The profile shows about 180,000 clones, around 90% of them singletons. Comment on this clone: Antigen unknown.

Looked up from germline, CDR1 is LGHNA and CDR2 is YNFKEQ. The CDR3 is made up of 15 amino acids. V lost 3 bases and J lost 4; bases outside the gene matches: 6. The sample here was peripheral blood, taken 28 days after the second AZD1222 dose. The source is an adult who received the AZD1222 COVID-19 vaccine. The gene calls are TRBV4-2 and TRBJ2-5; 9 positions agree with TRBD1. DNA for the CDR3: TGTGCCAGCAGCCAGGGGACAGGGACCAGAGAGACCCAGTACTTC. Translated: CASSQGTGTRETQYF.